This entry describes one TCR beta chain. Its specificity is not known. V was clipped by 3 bases and J by 0 bases, with 12 bases between them. CDR3 length: 15 residues. CDR1 SGHTA and CDR2 FQGNSA come from the germline V gene. TCRdb keeps only in-frame clones here, not all; method: immunoSEQ multiplex PCR. Of 80,000 or so clones in the sample, more than 60% are singletons; the top ten hold 25% to 30%. The sample originates from a study of T cell responses to AZD1222 COVID-19 vaccine. Findings of the study overall: Within unmutated variant regions lay the reported targets of nearly half of spike-specific TCRs. Vaccination with two AZD1222 doses was followed by a rise in Spike-specific TCR breadth and depth. Dominant CD4 TCR responses targeted spike regions 160-218 and 743-854.

The sample here was peripheral blood, taken 28 days after the second dose of the MenACWY control vaccine. The V and J genes are TRBV7-2 and TRBJ2-7; a possible D gene is TRBD1 (6 bases). This clonotype originated in an adult who received the MenACWY meningococcal vaccine as a control. The CDR3 is CASSFKGDPSYEQYF. The CDR3 DNA sequence: TGTGCCAGCAGCTTTAAGGGGGATCCCTCCTACGAGCAGTACTTC.